The 7 T cell receptor beta chains below come from one sample, sequenced in a study of control samples from healthy donors and cancer patients. Clones were sequenced by immunoSEQ multiplex PCR, and TCRdb holds only the in-frame ones, with some missing. The sample consists of about 89,000 clones, around nine tenths of them appearing once. The sequencing sample was made of blood. The receptors stem from a man younger than 45 in good health.

The chain uses TRBV7-9 and TRBJ1-3; TRBD1 matches 8 bases. Unmatched junction bases numbered 7, after V lost 6 bases and J lost 3 bases. The CDR3 spans 15 residues. In germline, CDR1 is SEHNR, CDR2 FQNEAQ (reference sequence). CDR3 bases: TGTGCCAGCAGTAGCCAGGGGGCATATGGAAACACCATATATTTT. Translating it yields CASSSQGAYGNTIYF.

V and J are TRBV5-6 and TRBJ2-7; D is ambiguous. Germline CDR1 is SGHDT and CDR2 is YYEEEE. Deletions cut 3 bases from V and 1 base from J, with 14 bases between. The CDR3 has 15 residues. The CDR3 spells CASSSVGQLSYEQYV. CDR3 nucleotide sequence: TGTGCCAGCAGCTCCGTTGGGCAGCTATCCTACGAGCAGTACGTC.

This clone has more than one count but fewer than ten. Compared with germline, one end of the junction differs, possibly owing to a read error. The rearrangement uses TRBV19 and TRBJ2-1, with TRBD1 as a possible D gene (5 bases). The CDR3 contains 12 residues. Germline V gene sequence: CDR1 LNHDA, CDR2 SQIVND (reference sequence). This CDR3 is CASSSRAEFKLF. The CDR3, as DNA: TGTGCCAGTAGTTCCAGGGCGGAGTTTAAACTCTTC.

This rearrangement joins TRBV27 to TRBJ2-1, with 8 bases that match TRBD1. Germline-derived CDR1 and CDR2 are MNHEY and SMNVEV (reference sequence). This CDR3 region has 15 residues. V lost 3 bases and J lost 2; bases outside the gene matches: 3. The CDR3 reads CASSFQGAAYNEQFF. For the CDR3, the DNA is TGTGCCAGCAGTTTTCAGGGGGCAGCCTACAATGAGCAGTTCTTC.

The chain has TRBV6-5 and TRBJ1-1, with 7 bases that match TRBD1. This CDR3 comprises 14 residues. Germline V gene lookup returns CDR1 MNHEY and CDR2 SVGAGI. V trimming: 6 bases; J trimming: 1 base; junction bases outside the gene matches: 5. CDR3 amino acids: CASSLTGSNTEAFF. CDR3 DNA sequence: TGTGCCAGCAGCCTGACAGGGTCGAACACTGAAGCTTTCTTT.

This clone has just a few counts. The chain joins TRBV5-4 to TRBJ2-3; no definite D call. Trimming shortened V by 0 bases and J by 1 base, and 3 bases separated the two germline ends. The germline V gene encodes CDR1 SGHNT and CDR2 YYREEE (reference sequence). The CDR3 contains 13 residues. CDR3 coding DNA: TGTGCCAGCAGCTTGGTGGGCACAGATACGCAGTATTTT. It specifies CASSLVGTDTQYF.

About this clone: The identical CDR3 is also encoded by other nucleotide sequences in the sample. The chain is built from TRBV29-1 and TRBJ1-2, with a possible D match to TRBD1 (5 bases). Trimming shortened V by 3 bases and J by 4 bases, and 12 bases separated the two germline ends. This CDR3 spans 13 amino acids. The V gene's germline CDR1 is SQVTM and CDR2 ANQGSEA. Written as DNA, the CDR3 is TGCAGCGTTGATGGAGGGGTTGGCTATGGCTACACCTTC. This gives the protein CSVDGGVGYGYTF. The whole variable domain, remainder taken from reference TRBV29-1 and TRBJ1-2, is SAVISQKPSRDICQRGTSLTIQCQVDSQVTMMFWYRQQPGQSLTLIATANQGSEATYESGFVIDKFPISRPNLTFSTLTVSNMSPEDSSIYLCSVDGGVGYGYTFGSGTRLTVV.